The next 14 T cell receptor beta chains were all read from a single sample in a study of blood T cell repertoires in COVID-19. TCRdb keeps only in-frame clones here, not all; method: immunoSEQ multiplex PCR. The profile shows fewer than 250,000 clones, roughly 82% of them singletons. Sequencing was performed on peripheral blood. The source is a woman between 65 and 79 years old with acute or convalescent COVID-19.

V gene TRBV6-2 or TRBV6-3 combines with J gene TRBJ1-2, with 7 nucleotides matching TRBD1. J gave up 8 bases and V 5 bases, and 17 bases lay outside the gene matches. The CDR3 runs to 16 residues. In germline, CDR1 is MNHEY, CDR2 SVGEGT. The CDR3 sequence: CASSDGTAPLGFGYTF. CDR3 nucleotides: TGTGCCAGCAGTGACGGGACAGCTCCCCTTGGCTTCGGCTACACCTTC.

The chain employs TRBV28 and TRBJ2-1; 7 nucleotides align to TRBD1. Germline V lookup: CDR1 MDHEN, CDR2 SYDVKM. V lost 5 bases and J lost 5; bases outside the gene matches: 12. CDR3 length equals 16 residues. The CDR3 DNA reads TGTGCCAGCAGTAAACCGACAGGGCCTCTTGACAATGAGCAGTTCTTC. Its translation: CASSKPTGPLDNEQFF.

The chain employs TRBV11-2 and TRBJ1-2; 9 nucleotides agree with TRBD1. Germline lookup yields CDR1 SGHAT and CDR2 FQNNGV. V shed 0 bases, J shed 6 bases, and the junction held 5 bases outside the gene matches. The CDR3 loop spans 15 amino acids. Written as DNA, the CDR3 is TGTGCCAGCAGCTTAGATATACAGGGGGCGAATGGCTACACCTTC. Translation gives CASSLDIQGANGYTF.

This chain connects TRBV5-6 to TRBJ2-7; D possibly corresponds to TRBD1 (6 bases). Germline CDR1 SGHDT, CDR2 YYEEEE. The V and J ends lost 9 bases and 0 bases respectively, with 13 bases between them. The CDR3 extends over 13 amino acids. CDR3 loop: CATRLGGSYEQYF. The CDR3 DNA follows: TGTGCCACTAGATTAGGGGGCTCCTACGAGCAGTACTTC.

Comment on this clone: Additional DNA sequences in this sample encode the identical CDR3. The CDR3 region is CASSQVSNTEAFF. CDR3 DNA sequence: TGTGCCAGCAGCCAAGTTAGTAACACTGAAGCTTTCTTT. The rearrangement joins TRBV3-1 (or the pseudogene TRBV3-2) to TRBJ1-1; D remains unclear. Germline values: CDR1 LGHDT, CDR2 YNNKEL (reference sequence). The CDR3 runs 13 residues. Trimming cost V 1 base and J 2 bases, with 5 bases left between them.

This chain uses TRBV9 with TRBJ1-2, with D hard to call. The ends were cut back, 3 bases at V and 8 bases at J, with 8 bases in the middle. The CDR3 extends over 11 amino acids. Germline assignment: CDR1 SGDLS and CDR2 YYNGEE. The CDR3 here is CASSGPGGYTF. The CDR3 region has the DNA TGTGCCAGCAGCGGTCCGGGGGGCTACACCTTC.

The chain combines TRBV18 with TRBJ2-5, with TRBD1 matching over 11 bases. The CDR3 has 15 residues. V shed 6 bases, J shed 1 base, and the junction held 4 bases outside the gene matches. From germline, CDR1 is KGHSH and CDR2 LQKENI. Here the CDR3 reads CASSTGQGVQETQYF. In DNA, the CDR3 is TGTGCCAGCTCCACGGGACAGGGGGTCCAAGAGACCCAGTACTTC.

This chain links TRBV27 with TRBJ2-3, with a tentative D call TRBD2 (6 bases). Germline values: CDR1 MNHEY, CDR2 SMNVEV (reference sequence). V was shortened by 1 base and J by 3 bases, with 11 bases between the two germline ends. The CDR3 consists of 15 residues. DNA of the CDR3: TGTGCCAGCAGTTTATGGGGGGACGCGACAGATACGCAGTATTTT. Its translation: CASSLWGDATDTQYF.

The chain has TRBV9 and TRBJ2-5; D may be TRBD2 (6 bases). Per the germline V gene, CDR1 is SGDLS and CDR2 is YYNGEE. The CDR3 has 14 residues. Trimming removed 1 base at V and 3 bases at J, with 10 bases between. The CDR3 nucleotides read TGTGCCAGCAGCGTAAGGCGGGACGAAGAGACCCAGTACTTC. Translation gives CASSVRRDEETQYF.

The chain joins TRBV7-2 to TRBJ2-3, with 7 bases lining up with TRBD1. The germline V gene encodes CDR1 SGHTA and CDR2 FQGNSA. This CDR3 region has 15 residues. V gave up 4 bases and J gave up 2 bases; unmatched junction bases: 6. The CDR3 protein is CASSSSGQTTDTQYF. CDR3 nucleotides: TGTGCCAGCAGCTCATCGGGACAGACCACAGATACGCAGTATTTT.

This chain connects TRBV4-2 to TRBJ1-1; possibly TRBD1 for D (5 bases). The CDR3 is 16 residues long. V gave up 1 base and J gave up 2 bases, with 14 bases separating them. Per the germline V gene, CDR1 is LGHNA and CDR2 is YNFKEQ. This CDR3 reads CASSQGSAGSNTEAFF. DNA for the CDR3: TGTGCCAGCAGCCAAGGGTCGGCAGGGTCAAACACTGAAGCTTTCTTT.

This clone has only a few counts. V is TRBV30 and J is TRBJ2-7, with 8 bases aligning to TRBD1. The CDR3 spans 14 residues. The J segment lost 3 bases and the V segment lost 3 bases, leaving 7 bases of the junction unmatched. Germline-derived CDR1 and CDR2 are GTSNPN and SVGIG (reference sequence). CDR3 DNA: TGTGCCTGGAGCTCAGGGACAGGATACTACGAGCAGTACTTC. It is translated as CAWSSGTGYYEQYF.

The genes are TRBV21-1 and TRBJ1-2; the DNA was not compared with TRBD1, the D call given in the table. TRBV21-1 is a known pseudogene. The CDR3 is 16 amino acids. The CDR3 here is CASSKAGGLVGYGYTF. CDR3 DNA sequence: TGTGCCAGCAGCAAAGCAGGGGGCTTGGTGGGCTATGGCTACACCTTC.

The rearrangement links TRBV2 to TRBJ2-7; TRBD2 matches 11 bases. The germline V gene encodes CDR1 SNHLY and CDR2 FYNNEI. The CDR3 loop spans 15 amino acids. With V trimmed by 4 bases and J by 3 bases, 5 bases remained unmatched. CDR3 region: CASSAGLAELYEQYF. DNA for the CDR3: TGTGCCAGCAGTGCGGGACTAGCGGAGCTCTACGAGCAGTACTTC.